These 13 T cell receptor beta chains came from one sample sequenced in a study of cytomegalovirus exposure and HLA in healthy donors. Repertoires were generated with immunoSEQ multiplex PCR, while TCRdb's copy carries only in-frame clones and drops some. The table lists over 150,000 clones, about 90% of them singletons, with 3% to 3.5% in the top ten. Sequenced input: PBMCs. Receptors were obtained from a woman aged 18-30 years in good health and CMV-seropositive.

V and J are TRBV2 and TRBJ2-3, with 8 bases identical to TRBD1. The CDR3 runs 13 residues. Germline V CDR1 and CDR2: SNHLY, FYNNEI. The trim removed 6 bases at V and 5 bases at J, leaving 4 bases unmatched. The CDR3 nucleotides are TGTGCCAGCAGGGCAGGGGGCGTAGATACGCAGTATTTT. Its protein product is CASRAGGVDTQYF. The full variable domain, its missing parts supplied by reference TRBV2 and TRBJ2-3, is EPEVTQTPSHQVTQMGQEVILRCVPISNHLYFYWYRQILGQKVEFLVSFYNNEISEKSEIFDDQFSVERPDGSNFTLKIRSTKLEDSAMYFCASRAGGVDTQYFGPGTRLTVL.

This rearrangement joins TRBV27 to TRBJ1-2; no firm D call. CDR1 is MNHEY and CDR2 is SMNVEV in the germline V gene (reference sequence). The CDR3 is made up of 11 amino acids. Trimming removed 4 bases at V and 7 bases at J, with 7 bases between. For the CDR3, the DNA is TGTGCCAGCAGTTCCGCGGGTGGCTACACCTTC. It translates to CASSSAGGYTF.

This rearrangement joins TRBV6-5 to TRBJ2-7, with TRBD1 matching 9 bases. The CDR3 runs to 16 residues. Trimming removed 2 bases from V and 2 bases from J; junction bases left unmatched: 7. Germline values: CDR1 MNHEY, CDR2 SVGAGI. CDR3 nucleotide sequence: TGTGCCAGCAGTTACCGGGGACAGGGAGTCACCTACGAGCAGTACTTC. It encodes CASSYRGQGVTYEQYF.

V usage is TRBV2 and J usage is TRBJ2-1; TRBD2 aligns across 9 bases. With V trimmed by 6 bases and J by 4 bases, 10 bases remained unmatched. The CDR3 consists of 16 residues. Germline V gene lookup returns CDR1 SNHLY and CDR2 FYNNEI. DNA for the CDR3: TGTGCCAGCAGCAAAGAACTAGCGGGTGGATACAATGAGCAGTTCTTC. Encoded protein: CASSKELAGGYNEQFF.

This chain connects TRBV7-9 to TRBJ1-2; TRBD1 matches at 11 bases. The CDR3 is 16 residues long. The trim removed 3 bases at V and 5 bases at J, leaving 8 bases unmatched. In germline, CDR1 is SEHNR, CDR2 FQNEAQ (reference sequence). CDR3 sequence (DNA): TGTGCCAGCAGCTTGGAGGACAGGGGGCTTGCGTATGGCTACACCTTC. This codes for CASSLEDRGLAYGYTF.

The chain couples TRBV15 to TRBJ2-7, with D unresolved. The V and J ends lost 1 base and 0 bases respectively, with 10 bases between them. The CDR3 is 15 amino acids. Germline V gives CDR1 LNHNV, CDR2 YYDKDF (reference sequence). The CDR3, as DNA: TGTGCCACCAGCAGAGTCTCAGGCGCCTCCTACGAGCAGTACTTC. Its protein product is CATSRVSGASYEQYF.

In its sample, this clone was seen a few times. The V call is TRBV4-3, the J call TRBJ1-2, with 12 bases aligning to TRBD1. Per germline, CDR1 LGHNA and CDR2 YSLEER. Trimming cost V 3 bases and J 8 bases; bases outside gene matches: 1. This CDR3 has 13 residues. CDR3 sequence: CASSHGTGGGYTF. CDR3 DNA: TGCGCCAGCAGCCACGGGACAGGGGGCGGCTACACCTTC.

The rearrangement joins TRBV7-8 to TRBJ2-2; 10 positions match TRBD2. The ends lost 3 bases at V and 1 base at J; junction bases unmatched: 8. The CDR3 covers 18 residues. The germline gives CDR1 SGHVS, CDR2 FQNEAQ. The CDR3 nucleotides are TGTGCCAGCAGCTTGGCTAGCGGGGGCAGTCTGAACACCGGGGAGCTGTTTTTT. This codes for CASSLASGGSLNTGELFF.

The V and J genes are TRBV4-2 and TRBJ2-7; D is unclear. The CDR3 loop spans 13 amino acids. V lost 1 base and J 3 bases, leaving 7 bases between the germline ends. Looked up from germline, CDR1 is LGHNA and CDR2 is YNFKEQ. CDR3 sequence (DNA): TGTGCCAGCAGCCAAGTTGTCAGCTACGAGCAGTACTTC. Protein sequence: CASSQVVSYEQYF.

The chain combines TRBV11-2 with TRBJ2-1, with 7 bases identical to TRBD2. The CDR3 totals 15 residues. Unmatched junction bases numbered 11, after V lost 5 bases and J lost 7 bases. Germline CDR1 SGHAT, CDR2 FQNNGV. CDR3 protein: CASSHTREQRNEQFF. The CDR3 DNA is TGTGCCAGCAGCCATACGCGGGAGCAGAGGAATGAGCAGTTCTTC. Supplemented by reference TRBV11-2 and TRBJ2-1, the full variable domain reads EAGVAQSPRYKIIEKRQSVAFWCNPISGHATLYWYQQILGQGPKLLIQFQNNGVVDDSQLPKDRFSAERLKGVDSTLKIQPAKLEDSAVYLCASSHTREQRNEQFFGPGTRLTVL.

This clone was seen only once. The CDR3 sequence: CASSIIGRDRAPREQYF. DNA of the CDR3: TGTGCCAGTAGTATAATCGGCCGGGACAGGGCCCCAAGAGAGCAGTACTTC. V gene TRBV19 combines with J gene TRBJ2-7; 9 nucleotides line up with TRBD1. This CDR3 is built from 17 residues. Germline V gene data show CDR1 as LNHDA and CDR2 as SQIVND (reference sequence). V gave up 2 bases and J gave up 7 bases; unmatched junction bases: 15.

The V and J genes are TRBV7-9 and TRBJ2-3, with D possibly being TRBD1 (6 bases). The germline CDR1 and CDR2 sequences are SEHNR and FQNEAQ (reference sequence). The CDR3 runs 14 residues. The V gene lost 0 bases and the J gene lost 5 bases, with 9 bases spanning the gap. DNA for the CDR3: TGTGCCAGCAGCTTAGCGGACAGCGGAGATACGCAGTATTTT. Residues: CASSLADSGDTQYF.

V and J are TRBV4-1 and TRBJ2-1; 7 bases match TRBD2. The CDR3 has 13 residues. The junction had 7 bases not matched to a gene; V was cut back by 4 bases and J by 10 bases. CDR1 and CDR2 (germline): MGHRA, YSYEKL. As DNA, the CDR3 is TGCGCCAGCAGCCGCTGGGGGGGAGACGAGCAGTTCTTC. Translating gives CASSRWGGDEQFF.